One and the same sample provided the 8 T cell receptor beta chains below, sequenced in a study of identical twins. TCRdb used MiXCR to reprocess the 5' RACE reads, holding one entry per CDR3 protein. The table lists around 680,000 distinct CDR3 sequences, 8.6% of them singletons. This same sample was also taken into another study, of yellow fever vaccine responses in identical twins.

Material for sequencing was PBMCs. The receptors originated from a woman between 18 and 29 years old in good health.

The table lists this clonotype with many counts. CDR3: CASSLSTSSSYNEQFF. CDR3 DNA: TGTGCCAGCAGCCTATCAACTTCGAGCTCCTACAATGAGCAGTTCTTC. The chain joins TRBV2 to TRBJ2-1; D gene unclear. The CDR3 is 16 amino acids. Trimming removed 6 bases from V and 0 bases from J, with 15 bases in between. Germline CDR1 is SNHLY and CDR2 is FYNNEI.

In its sample, this clonotype was seen a few times. V and J are TRBV5-1 and TRBJ2-7, with D perhaps matching TRBD1 (5 bases). From germline, CDR1 is SGHRS and CDR2 YFSETQ. The CDR3 contains 14 residues. V lost 5 bases and J lost 7, with 19 bases in between. In DNA form, the CDR3 reads TGCGCCAGCAGTTCGACCGACAGACTGGGGGAGCAGTACTTC. Its protein is CASSSTDRLGEQYF.

Only a few counts were recorded for this clonotype. This chain links TRBV21-1 with TRBJ2-3; the table gives TRBD1 as D, unverified against the DNA. TRBV21-1 constitutes a pseudogene. The CDR3 extends over 19 amino acids. The CDR3 reads CASSSEIQTRANSTDTQYF. The CDR3 coding sequence is TGTGCCAGCAGCAGCGAAATTCAAACTAGGGCGAATTCCACAGATACGCAGTATTTT.

CDR3: CASSQGPSGRQLSYEQYF. The DNA of the CDR3 is TGTGCCAGCAGCCAGGGCCCTAGCGGGAGGCAACTCTCCTACGAGCAGTACTTC. The V gene is TRBV11-1, the J gene TRBJ2-7, with TRBD2 matching over 11 bases. CDR3 length: 18 amino acids. Losses at the gene ends were 5 bases for V and 0 bases for J; bases not matched to a gene: 12. CDR1 is SGHAT, CDR2 FQDESV, per germline (reference sequence).

In this sample, this clonotype turned up a few times. The chain has TRBV20-1 and TRBJ2-1, with 10 positions matching TRBD1. V dropped 6 bases and J dropped 6; count of bases not matched to a gene: 5. The CDR3 is 13 amino acids. Germline CDR1 reads DFQATT; CDR2 reads SNEGSKA (reference sequence). CDR3 amino acids: CSATGQGSNEQFF. CDR3 bases: TGCAGTGCGACGGGACAGGGGAGCAATGAGCAGTTCTTC.

This clonotype was seen more than once but under ten times. This chain connects TRBV6-1 to TRBJ1-1; 9 bases agree with TRBD1. V dropped 5 bases and J dropped 10; count of bases not matched to a gene: 8. The CDR3 is 13 residues long. In germline, CDR1 is MNHNS, CDR2 SASEGT. The CDR3 DNA sequence: TGTGCCAGCAGTCAGACAGGGGGAGGGCGAGCTTTCTTT. Its protein is CASSQTGGGRAFF.

This clonotype has more than one count but fewer than ten. The rearrangement joins TRBV12-3 or TRBV12-4 to TRBJ2-7; TRBD2 agrees at 13 bases. Trimming took 3 bases from V and 6 from J; bases not matched to a gene: 8. The CDR3 extends over 16 amino acids. The CDR3 region is CASSLVPGTSGTEQYF. As DNA, the CDR3 is TGTGCCAGCAGTTTGGTGCCCGGGACTAGCGGGACCGAGCAGTACTTC.

This clonotype occurred a few times. This chain connects TRBV5-1 to TRBJ2-7, with D possibly being TRBD1 (6 bases). Germline V gene lookup returns CDR1 SGHRS and CDR2 YFSETQ. The CDR3 totals 14 residues. V lost 5 bases to trimming and J lost 5 bases, with 17 bases between them. CDR3 region: CASRFRTVIDEQYF. DNA for the CDR3: TGCGCCAGCAGATTTCGGACAGTTATCGACGAGCAGTACTTC.